This T cell receptor (beta chain) was recorded in a study of T cell responses to AZD1222 COVID-19 vaccine. About the study: Second-dose intervals of approximately 4 or approximately 12 weeks were pooled. Study-wide points: Clonal diversity was possibly underestimated; the donors were predominantly white British and more often female. Dominant at 160-218 and 743-854, vaccine-associated CD4 TCRs also spanned spike.

Only in-frame clones appear in the TCRdb table, and some are missing; sequencing was by immunoSEQ multiplex PCR. The repertoire consists of 100,000 or so clones, with around nine tenths occurring once and the leading ten covering about 12%. V gave up 0 bases and J gave up 4 bases, with 5 bases separating them. CDR3 length: 13 amino acids. Germline CDR1 is SGHNT and CDR2 is YYREEE (reference sequence). Comment on this clone: What it recognizes is unknown.

The chain is built from TRBV5-4 and TRBJ1-3, with D unresolved. The sequence came from an adult in good health. The sample here was peripheral blood, taken on day 0 of AZD1222 vaccination. The CDR3 DNA reads as TGTGCCAGCAGCTTGGCCCAGGGAAACACCATATATTTT. Protein: CASSLAQGNTIYF.